This T cell receptor (beta chain) was recorded in a study of cytomegalovirus exposure and HLA in healthy donors. Points from the study as a whole: Researchers had no immune exposure information except CMV serostatus available.

Germline values: CDR1 SGDLS, CDR2 YYNGEE. The CDR3 has 16 amino acids. With 4 bases removed from V and 4 bases from J, the gap between germline ends came to 17 bases. Both 60 Vbeta primers and 13 Jbeta primers went into the PCR. Libraries were prepared by immunoSEQ multiplex PCR; TCRdb keeps only in-frame clonotypes and omits some of them. This table holds about 280,000 clones, 70% to 90% found once. Comment on this clone: The antigen is unknown.

V gene TRBV9 combines with J gene TRBJ2-2; D may be TRBD2 (6 bases). The TCR was taken from a woman under 30 in good health and CMV-seronegative. The sample consisted of PBMCs. The CDR3 protein is CASSPPGGPGTGELFF. CDR3 DNA sequence: TGTGCCAGCAGCCCCCCCGGGGGACCCGGCACCGGGGAGCTGTTTTTT.